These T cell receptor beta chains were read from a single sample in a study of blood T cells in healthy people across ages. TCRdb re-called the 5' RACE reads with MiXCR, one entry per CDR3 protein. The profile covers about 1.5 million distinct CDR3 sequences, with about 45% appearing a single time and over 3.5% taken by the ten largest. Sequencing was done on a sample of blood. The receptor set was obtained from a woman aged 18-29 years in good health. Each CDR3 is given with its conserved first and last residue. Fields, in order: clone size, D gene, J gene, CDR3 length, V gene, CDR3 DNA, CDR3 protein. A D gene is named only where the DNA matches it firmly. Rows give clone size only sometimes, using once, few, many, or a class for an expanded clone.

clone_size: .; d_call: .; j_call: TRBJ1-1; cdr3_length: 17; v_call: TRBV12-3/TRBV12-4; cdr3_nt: TGTGCCAGCATCTCTAGGGAAGGGGGGGTGGCGAACACTGAAGCTTTCTTT; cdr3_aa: CASISREGGVANTEAFF
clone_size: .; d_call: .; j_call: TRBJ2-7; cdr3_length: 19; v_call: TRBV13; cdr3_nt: TGTGCCAGCAGCTCGAAGTGGGCAACTACACGACACGGATTCTACGAGCAGTACTTC; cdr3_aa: CASSSKWATTRHGFYEQYF
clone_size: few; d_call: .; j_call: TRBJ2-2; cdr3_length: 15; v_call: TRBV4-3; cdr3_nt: TGCGCCAGCAGCCTACAGGTTGGGGCACCCGGGGAGCTGTTTTTT; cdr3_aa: CASSLQVGAPGELFF
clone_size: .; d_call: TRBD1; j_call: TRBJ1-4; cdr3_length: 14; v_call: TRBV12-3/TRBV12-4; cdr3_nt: TGTGCCAGCACTTGGACAGGGGGACATGAAAAACTGTTTTTT; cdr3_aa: CASTWTGGHEKLFF
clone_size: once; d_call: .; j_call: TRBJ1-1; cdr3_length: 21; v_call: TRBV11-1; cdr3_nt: TGTGCCAGCAGCTTAGAAGGAAGAGGGCCGGGACACTGTATACCGAACACTGAAGCTTTCTTT; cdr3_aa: CASSLEGRGPGHCIPNTEAFF
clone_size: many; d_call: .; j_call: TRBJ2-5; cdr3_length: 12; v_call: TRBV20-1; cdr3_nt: TGCAGTGCTCCGCAGGGTTACAATGAGCAGTACTTC; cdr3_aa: CSAPQGYNEQYF
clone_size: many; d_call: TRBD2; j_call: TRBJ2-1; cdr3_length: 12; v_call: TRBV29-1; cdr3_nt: TGCAGCGTTCGACTAGCGGGCAATGAGCAGTTCTTC; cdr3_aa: CSVRLAGNEQFF
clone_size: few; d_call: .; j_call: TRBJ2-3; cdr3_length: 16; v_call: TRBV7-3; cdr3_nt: TGTGCCAGCAGCTTAACCGCGGGCGGGGGCACAGATACGCAGTATTTT; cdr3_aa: CASSLTAGGGTDTQYF
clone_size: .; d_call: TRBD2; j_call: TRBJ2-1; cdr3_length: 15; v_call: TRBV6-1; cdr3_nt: TGTGCCAGCAGTGATAGCGGGAGGGCCTTGAATGAGCAGTTCTTC; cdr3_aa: CASSDSGRALNEQFF
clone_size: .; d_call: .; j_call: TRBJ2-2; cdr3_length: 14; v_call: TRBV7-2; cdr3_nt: TGTGCCAGCAGCAAAACGGACGGCTCCGGGGAGCTGTTTTTT; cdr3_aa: CASSKTDGSGELFF
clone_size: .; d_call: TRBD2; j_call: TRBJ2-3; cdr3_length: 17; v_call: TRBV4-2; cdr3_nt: TGTGCCAGCAGCTACCACCCCGGGGGGAGTGGCACAGATACGCAGTATTTT; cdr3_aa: CASSYHPGGSGTDTQYF
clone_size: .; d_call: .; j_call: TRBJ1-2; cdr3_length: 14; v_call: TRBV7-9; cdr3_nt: TGTGCCAGCAGCTTAGTAACGGGGTACTATGGCTACACCTTC; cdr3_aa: CASSLVTGYYGYTF
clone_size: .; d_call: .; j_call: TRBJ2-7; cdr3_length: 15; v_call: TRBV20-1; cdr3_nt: TGCAGTGCTAGTAATGAGAGGGGTAGCTCCTACGAGCAGTACTTC; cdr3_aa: CSASNERGSSYEQYF
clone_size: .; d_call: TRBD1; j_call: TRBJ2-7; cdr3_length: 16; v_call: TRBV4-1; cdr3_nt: TGCGCCAGCAGCCAGAGGGGGACAGGGGACTACAATGAGCAGTACTTC; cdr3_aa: CASSQRGTGDYNEQYF
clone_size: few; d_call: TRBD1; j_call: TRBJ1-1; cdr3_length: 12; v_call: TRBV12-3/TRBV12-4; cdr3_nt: TGTGCCAGCAGCACCAACAGGGGTGAAGCTTTCTTT; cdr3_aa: CASSTNRGEAFF
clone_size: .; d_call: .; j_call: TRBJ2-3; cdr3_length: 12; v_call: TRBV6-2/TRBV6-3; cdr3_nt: TGTGCCAGCAGTTACAGGGAAGATACGCAGTATTTT; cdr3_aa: CASSYREDTQYF
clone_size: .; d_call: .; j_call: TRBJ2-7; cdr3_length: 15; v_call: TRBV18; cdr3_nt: TGTGCCAGCTCGAAAGAAGGCAGAGTTCTCAACGAGCAGTACTTC; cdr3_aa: CASSKEGRVLNEQYF
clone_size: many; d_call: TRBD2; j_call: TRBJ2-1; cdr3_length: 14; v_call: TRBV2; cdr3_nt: TGTGCCAGCAGTGCGGGGGGCTCCTACAATGAGCAGTTCTTC; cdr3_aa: CASSAGGSYNEQFF
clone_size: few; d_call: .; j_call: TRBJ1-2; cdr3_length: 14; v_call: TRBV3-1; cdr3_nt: TGTGCCAGCAGCCCCCGGACGGGTCACTATGGCTACACCTTC; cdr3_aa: CASSPRTGHYGYTF
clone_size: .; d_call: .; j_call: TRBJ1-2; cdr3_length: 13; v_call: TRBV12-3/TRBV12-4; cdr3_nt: TGTGCCAGCATGGGAGGGGTCGCCTATGGCTACACCTTC; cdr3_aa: CASMGGVAYGYTF
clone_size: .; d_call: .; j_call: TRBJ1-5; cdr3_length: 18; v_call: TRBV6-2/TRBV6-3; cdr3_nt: TGTGCCAGCAGCCGAGGACAGCGAACTTCAGTGGGCAATCAGCCCCAGCATTTT; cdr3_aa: CASSRGQRTSVGNQPQHF
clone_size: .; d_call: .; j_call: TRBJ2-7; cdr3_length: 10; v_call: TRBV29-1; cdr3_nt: TGCAGCGTTGAAGAGACCGGGAGGTACTTC; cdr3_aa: CSVEETGRYF
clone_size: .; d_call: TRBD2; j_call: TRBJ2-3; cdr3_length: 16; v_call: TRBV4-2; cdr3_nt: TGTGCCAGCAGCCCCCTAGCGGGAGCCATCACAGATACGCAGTATTTT; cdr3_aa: CASSPLAGAITDTQYF
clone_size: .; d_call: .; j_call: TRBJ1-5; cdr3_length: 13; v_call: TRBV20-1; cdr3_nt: TGCAGTGCTTTCGGACTAAGGCCTCAGCCCCAGCATTTT; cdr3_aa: CSAFGLRPQPQHF
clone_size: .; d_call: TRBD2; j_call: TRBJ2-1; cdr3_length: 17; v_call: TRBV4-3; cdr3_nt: TGCGCCAGCAGCCCCCTAAAGGCAGCGGGAGCTCACAATGAGCAGTTCTTC; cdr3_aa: CASSPLKAAGAHNEQFF
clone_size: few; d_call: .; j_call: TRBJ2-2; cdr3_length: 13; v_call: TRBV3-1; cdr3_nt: TGTGCCAGCAGCCAAGTTGGGGTCGGGGAGCTGTTTTTT; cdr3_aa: CASSQVGVGELFF
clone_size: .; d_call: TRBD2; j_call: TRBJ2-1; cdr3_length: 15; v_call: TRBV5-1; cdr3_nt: TGCGCCAGCAGCTTCCGGACTAGTCGAACGGATGAGCAGTTCTTC; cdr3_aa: CASSFRTSRTDEQFF
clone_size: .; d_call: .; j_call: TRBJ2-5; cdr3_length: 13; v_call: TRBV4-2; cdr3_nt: TGTGCCAGCAGCAACCAAGTCAGGAATGAGCAGTACTTC; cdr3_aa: CASSNQVRNEQYF
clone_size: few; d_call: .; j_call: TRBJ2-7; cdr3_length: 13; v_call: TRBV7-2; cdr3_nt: TGTGCCAGCACCAGGGCCTTCTCCTACGAGCAGTACTTC; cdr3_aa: CASTRAFSYEQYF
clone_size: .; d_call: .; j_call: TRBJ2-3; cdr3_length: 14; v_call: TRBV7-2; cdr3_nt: TGTGCCAGCAGATTGTCGGGGGGCACAGATACGCAGTATTTT; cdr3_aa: CASRLSGGTDTQYF
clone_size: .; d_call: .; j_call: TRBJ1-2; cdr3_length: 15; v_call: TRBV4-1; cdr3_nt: TGCGCCAGCAGCCAAGACATGGTTACGCGTGATGGCTACACCTTC; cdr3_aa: CASSQDMVTRDGYTF
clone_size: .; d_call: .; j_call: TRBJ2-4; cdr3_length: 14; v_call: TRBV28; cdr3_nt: TGTGCCAGCAGTCGGGCACGGGACGTCGCCATTCAGTACTTC; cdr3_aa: CASSRARDVAIQYF
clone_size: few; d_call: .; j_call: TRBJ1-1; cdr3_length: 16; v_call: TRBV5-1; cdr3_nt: TGCGCCAGCAGCCTCAGAGAATCGGACAGCAACACTGAAGCTTTCTTT; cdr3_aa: CASSLRESDSNTEAFF
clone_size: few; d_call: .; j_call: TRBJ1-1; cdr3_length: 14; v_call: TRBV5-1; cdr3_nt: TGCGCCAGCGGACCCGGGACACCGAACACTGAAGCTTTCTTT; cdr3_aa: CASGPGTPNTEAFF
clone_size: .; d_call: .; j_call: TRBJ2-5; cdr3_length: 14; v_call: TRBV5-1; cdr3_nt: TGCGCCAGCAGCCCGGCAGGGACCGGGAATGAGCAGTACTTC; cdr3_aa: CASSPAGTGNEQYF
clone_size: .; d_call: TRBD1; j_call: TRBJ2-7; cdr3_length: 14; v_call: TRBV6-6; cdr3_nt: TGTGCCAGCAGTCGACAGGGTCCTGCCTACGAGCAGTACTTC; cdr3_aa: CASSRQGPAYEQYF
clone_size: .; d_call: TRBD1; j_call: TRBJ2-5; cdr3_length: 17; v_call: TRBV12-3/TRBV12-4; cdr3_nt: TGTGCCAGCAGTCCCAACTGGGACAGGGGGCGCGGGGAGACCCAGTACTTC; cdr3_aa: CASSPNWDRGRGETQYF
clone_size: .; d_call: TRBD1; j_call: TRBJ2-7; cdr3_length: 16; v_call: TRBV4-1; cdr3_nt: TGCGCCAGCAGCCCCTTACCAATTGGACAGGGGCTCGAGCAGTACTTC; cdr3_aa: CASSPLPIGQGLEQYF
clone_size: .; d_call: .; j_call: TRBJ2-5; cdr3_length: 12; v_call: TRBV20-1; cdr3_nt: TGCAGTGCTAGAGTGTCGTGGGAGACCCAGTACTTC; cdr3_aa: CSARVSWETQYF
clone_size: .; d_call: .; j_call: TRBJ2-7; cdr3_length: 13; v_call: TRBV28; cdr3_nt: TGTGCCAGCAGTTTTGTGCAGACCTACGAGCAGTACTTC; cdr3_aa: CASSFVQTYEQYF
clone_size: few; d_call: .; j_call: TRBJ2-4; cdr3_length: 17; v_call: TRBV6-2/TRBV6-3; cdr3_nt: TGTGCCAGCAGCCTGAGACAGAGAAATTTAGCCAAAAACATTCAGTACTTC; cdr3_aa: CASSLRQRNLAKNIQYF
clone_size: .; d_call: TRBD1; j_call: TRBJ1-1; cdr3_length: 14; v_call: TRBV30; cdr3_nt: TGTGCCTGGAGGAAGGACAGGATGAACACTGAAGCTTTCTTT; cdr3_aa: CAWRKDRMNTEAFF
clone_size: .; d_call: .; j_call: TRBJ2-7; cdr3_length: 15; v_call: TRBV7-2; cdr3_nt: TGTGCCAGCAGCCTTTACACCGGCGGAAACTACGAGCAGTACTTC; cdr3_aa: CASSLYTGGNYEQYF
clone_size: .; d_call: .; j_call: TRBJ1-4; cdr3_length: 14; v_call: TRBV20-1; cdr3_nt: TGCAGTGCTAGAAGACGAGTCCTGGGGGAAAAACTGTTTTTT; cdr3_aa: CSARRRVLGEKLFF
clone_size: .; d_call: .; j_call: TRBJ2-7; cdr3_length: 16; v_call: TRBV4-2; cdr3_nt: TGTGCCAGCAGCCAAGGTCTCAGCGGGTTCTACAATGAGCAGTACTTC; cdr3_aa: CASSQGLSGFYNEQYF
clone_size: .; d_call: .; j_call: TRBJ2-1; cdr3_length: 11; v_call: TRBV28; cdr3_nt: TGTGCCAGCAGTTTTTTGGATGAGCAGTTCTTC; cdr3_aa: CASSFLDEQFF